This entry concerns a single T cell receptor beta chain. The clone's antigen remains unknown. It may be a read error: a sequence one base away is much more abundant. From the cysteine up to the phenylalanine, the CDR3 has a length of 12 residues. Just the 36-base CDR3 DNA is kept, in frame starting at base 1. From the germline V gene, CDR1 is MNHEY and CDR2 is SVGAGI. The entry originates in a study of molecular identifiers for immune sequencing clone quantification (dated by TCRdb to 2017 to 2018). Describing the broader study: For a replicate experiment, the RNA from either 20,000 or 100,000 naive CD8 T cells was divided into five aliquots, and four of those aliquots went on to sequencing. This methods study benchmarked molecular-identifier clustering-based TCR repertoire sequencing (MIDCIRS) and TCR RNA copy counting, using CD8 T cells to do so.

The receptor library was made with PCR. Sequencing used a NextSeq 500. Bulk TCR libraries were made following a previously described method, with the TCR primers given in Table S5. Total RNA was purified with the Qiagen AllPrep DNA/RNA kit. Reads from multiple sequencing runs of the same library were pooled before analysis. Concerning the study's data processing: Reads were retained only if an exact TCR constant sequence was present, and the retained reads were trimmed to 150 nt and grouped according to their 12-nt molecular barcodes. Reads in each barcode group were sub-clustered using a 15% Levenshtein threshold, and a quality-weighted consensus sequence was built for each RNA molecule. Non-functional sequences were filtered out, along with any lower-count sequence sitting one edit away from another sequence. Barcode sub-clusters with fewer than 20% of the maximum read count were removed, based on fitting two negative binomial distributions. TCRdb passed the public sequencing reads through fastp at Q25 and MiXCR, retaining productive beta sequences. Records with the same CDR3 protein are collapsed into one entry carrying the most frequent genes and DNA. V and J calls and clone size were set by TCRdb, not the authors. In all, the sample holds hundreds of thousands of distinct CDR3 sequences, and 25% of those were seen once. The ten largest account for 0.7% to 0.95% of the sample.

Points the paper makes about the study in general: Clones above 20 RNA copies held over 97% of molecules in CMV-specific effector cells but under 1% in naive cells. When barcode sub-clustering was left out, chimeric consensus sequences inflated TCR diversity, with chimeras reaching as high as 47%. Spiked-in Jurkat TCR RNA equivalent to a single cell was reported to be detectable even among one million naive CD8 T cells. Modeling indicated about 3 TCR RNA copies recovered per cell, compared with about ten by digital PCR, which implies a capture efficiency of about 27%. Spiked-in Jurkat TCR RNA (10 copies' worth), which is not part of the donor repertoire, was contained in the naive libraries. Highly expanded clone sizes could be underestimated if identical TCR molecules share a barcode.

Libraries of naive CD8 T cells were built from approximately 20,000 to 1,000,000 sorted cells, with 10%, 30% or 50% of the purified RNA used. On a BD FACSAria II, naive CD8 T cells were FACS-sorted as CD8+CD4-CCR7+CD45RA+ and collected into RLT Plus buffer. More than 8 TCR copies' worth of Jurkat RNA were spiked into about 20,000-1,000,000 naive CD8 T cell samples to test detection sensitivity. CD8 T cells were enriched using RosetteSep CD8+ T Cell Enrichment Cocktail and Ficoll-Paque, and the enriched cells then underwent ACK red cell lysis. The chain joins TRBV6-5 to TRBJ1-4; TRBD1 is perhaps the D gene, given 5 matching bases. The receptor was derived from a human donor in good health. Some libraries in this study had Jurkat cell RNA spiked in. The specimen was naive CD8+ T cells from blood, with Jurkat cell RNA spiked in. The label giving this sample's cell subset or site can be read as: FACS-sorted CD8+CD4-CCR7+CD45RA+ naive T cells. The nucleotides read TGTGCCAGCAGGGGGGGGAGCGAAAACCTGTTTTTT. The resulting protein is CASRGGSENLFF.